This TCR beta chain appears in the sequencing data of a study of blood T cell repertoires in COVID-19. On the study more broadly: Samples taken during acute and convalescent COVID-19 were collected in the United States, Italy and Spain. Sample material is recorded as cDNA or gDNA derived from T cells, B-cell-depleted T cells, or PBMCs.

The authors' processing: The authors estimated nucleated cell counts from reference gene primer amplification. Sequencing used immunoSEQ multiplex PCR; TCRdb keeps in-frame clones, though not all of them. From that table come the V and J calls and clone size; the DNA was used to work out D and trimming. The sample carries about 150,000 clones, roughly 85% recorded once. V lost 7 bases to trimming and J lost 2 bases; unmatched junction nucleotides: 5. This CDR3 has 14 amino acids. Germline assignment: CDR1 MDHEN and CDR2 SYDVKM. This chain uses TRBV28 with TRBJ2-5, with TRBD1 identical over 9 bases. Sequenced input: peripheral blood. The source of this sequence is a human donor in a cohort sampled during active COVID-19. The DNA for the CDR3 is TGTGCCAGCAACCGAGACAGGGGGCAAGAGACCCAGTACTTC. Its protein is CASNRDRGQETQYF.